The 19 T cell receptor beta chains below all came from one sample that was sequenced in a study of OX40 agonist ivuxolimab in advanced cancers. Repertoires were generated with immunoSEQ multiplex PCR, while TCRdb's copy carries only in-frame clones and drops some. The sample holds about 75,000 clones; 85% to 90% are singletons and the top ten take nearly 8%. This material consisted of CD4+ or CD8+ T cells sorted from blood, taken in a trial of the OX40 agonist ivuxolimab. These receptor sequences come from an adult with an advanced solid tumor such as melanoma, head and neck, liver or kidney cancer.

The gene calls are TRBV18 and TRBJ2-1, with a possible D match to TRBD1 (6 bases). Germline V gives CDR1 KGHSH, CDR2 LQKENI. This CDR3 comprises 14 residues. The germline V and J ends were trimmed by 3 bases and 5 bases, with 11 bases remaining between them. CDR3 amino acids: CASSPERTDNEQFF. The CDR3 DNA sequence: TGTGCCAGCTCACCCGAGCGGACAGACAATGAGCAGTTCTTC.

This CDR3 reads CASTYAPGVYKKNIQYF. CDR3 coding DNA: TGTGCCAGCACCTACGCTCCGGGGGTTTATAAGAAAAACATTCAGTACTTC. The chain couples TRBV28 to TRBJ2-4; maybe TRBD2 (6 bases). In germline, CDR1 is MDHEN, CDR2 SYDVKM. The CDR3 contains 17 residues. V lost 7 bases to trimming and J lost 4 bases, with 23 bases between them.

The chain couples TRBV7-2 to TRBJ1-1; the D is unclear. Trimming stripped 2 bases from V and 3 bases from J, with 10 bases between. The CDR3 contains 14 residues. Per germline, CDR1 SGHTA and CDR2 FQGNSA. Written as DNA, the CDR3 is TGTGCCAGCAGCTTACGGGCCCCGGACACTGAAGCTTTCTTT. It encodes CASSLRAPDTEAFF.

CDR3 sequence reads: CASSFGGGSKGQYF. In nucleotides, the CDR3 is TGTGCCAGCAGCTTTGGGGGGGGATCCAAGGGGCAGTATTTT. This sequence joins TRBV7-2 and TRBJ2-3, with 7 bases identical to TRBD2. V was clipped by 3 bases and J by 11 bases; unmatched bases: 11. The CDR3 has 14 amino acids. From germline, CDR1 is SGHTA and CDR2 FQGNSA.

The chain carries TRBV6-6 and TRBJ1-1; a weak D match, TRBD1 (6 bases). Germline CDR1 and CDR2: MNHNY and SVGAGI (reference sequence). The CDR3 totals 13 residues. Trimming took 11 bases from V and 6 from J, leaving 19 bases between them. CDR3 sequence: CAAGGGGIAEAFF. CDR3 bases: TGTGCCGCGGGCGGAGGGGGGATTGCTGAAGCTTTCTTT.

The chain is built from TRBV9 and TRBJ2-2; D perhaps matches TRBD1 (6 bases). Germline CDR1 and CDR2: SGDLS and YYNGEE. V lost 2 bases and J lost 4, with 15 bases in between. The CDR3 runs to 16 residues. CDR3 sequence reads: CASSVGAGVVTGELFF. For the CDR3, the DNA is TGTGCCAGCAGCGTTGGGGCAGGGGTCGTCACCGGGGAGCTGTTTTTT.

This clone was observed a handful of times. CDR3 DNA: TGTGCCACCAGCAAATTGAACACTGAAGCTTTCTTT. Amino acid sequence: CATSKLNTEAFF. V gene TRBV15 combines with J gene TRBJ1-1; D is uncertain. CDR3 length: 12 amino acids. V shed 4 bases and J shed 0 bases, with 3 bases lying between them. The germline V gene has CDR1 LNHNV and CDR2 YYDKDF (reference sequence).

This chain links TRBV10-2 with TRBJ2-2; 7 bases are shared with TRBD1. V lost 10 bases to trimming and J lost 2 bases; unmatched junction nucleotides: 10. The germline V gene has CDR1 WSHSY and CDR2 SAAADI. The CDR3 is 15 amino acids. Written as DNA, the CDR3 is TGCGCCACTATACAAGGGGGCTCCAACACCGGGGAGCTGTTTTTT. Amino acid sequence: CATIQGGSNTGELFF.

This sequence joins TRBV6-4 and TRBJ1-6, with D unresolved. The length of the CDR3 is 15 residues. CDR1 is MRHNA, CDR2 SNTAGT, per germline. Between the trimmed V and J ends, which lost 2 bases and 6 bases, there was a span of 11 bases. DNA of the CDR3: TGTGCCAGCAGTGACACCCGAGCTAGTAATTCACCCCTCCACTTT. Protein sequence: CASSDTRASNSPLHF.

This chain links TRBV2 with TRBJ2-7; 7 bases are shared with TRBD2. The CDR3 contains 15 residues. The ends lost 1 base at V and 4 bases at J; junction bases unmatched: 7. Looked up from germline, CDR1 is SNHLY and CDR2 is FYNNEI. CDR3 region: CASSEEGAGPYEQYF. As DNA, the CDR3 is TGTGCCAGCAGTGAAGAAGGAGCGGGACCTTACGAGCAGTACTTC.

The chain recombines TRBV27 with TRBJ1-6; D ambiguous. Trimming cost V 2 bases and J 6 bases, with 11 bases left between them. The CDR3 extends over 15 amino acids. The germline gives CDR1 MNHEY, CDR2 SMNVEV (reference sequence). The CDR3 DNA reads as TGTGCCAGCAGTTTAGAGTGGGGTCCTAATTCACCCCTCCACTTT. Translation: CASSLEWGPNSPLHF.

This rearrangement joins TRBV6-1 to TRBJ1-6, with D possibly being TRBD1 (6 bases). V lost 7 bases, J lost 7 bases, and 14 bases lay in between. This CDR3 is built from 14 residues. Germline lookup yields CDR1 MNHNS and CDR2 SASEGT. The CDR3: CASNQGIWNSPLHF. In DNA, the CDR3 is TGTGCCAGCAACCAGGGGATTTGGAATTCACCCCTCCACTTT.

The CDR3 coding sequence is TGTGCCTGGACCACCGGGACTAGTGGTAATGAGCAGTTCTTC. Translated: CAWTTGTSGNEQFF. V usage is TRBV30 and J usage is TRBJ2-1, with TRBD2 matching over 8 bases. This CDR3 region has 14 residues. With 4 bases clipped from V and 7 bases from J, the junction kept 9 bases outside the gene matches. CDR1 and CDR2 (germline): GTSNPN, SVGIG (reference sequence).

This chain uses TRBV7-9 with TRBJ1-4, with 7 bases fitting TRBD1. The germline V gene encodes CDR1 SEHNR and CDR2 FQNEAQ (reference sequence). The V and J ends lost 6 bases and 3 bases, in that order; junction bases with no gene match: 13. The CDR3 totals 17 residues. In nucleotides, the CDR3 is TGTGCCAGCAGTCGGAGCACCAACAGGGGATCTAATGAAAAACTGTTTTTT. This gives the protein CASSRSTNRGSNEKLFF.

This rearrangement joins TRBV5-1 to TRBJ1-3; tentative D call: TRBD1 (5 bases). V dropped 5 bases and J dropped 1 base, with 13 bases sitting between them. Per germline, CDR1 SGHRS and CDR2 YFSETQ. This CDR3 region has 15 residues. The CDR3 sequence is CASSTQQASGNTIYF. In DNA, the CDR3 is TGCGCCAGCAGTACCCAACAGGCATCTGGAAACACCATATATTTT.

The gene calls are TRBV4-3 and TRBJ1-1; 9 positions match TRBD1. The CDR3 extends over 17 amino acids. CDR1 is LGHNA and CDR2 is YSLEER in the germline V gene. The trim removed 0 bases at V and 1 base at J, leaving 6 bases unmatched. CDR3 amino acids: CASSQDGGTGQNTEAFF. The CDR3 nucleotides are TGCGCCAGCAGCCAAGACGGGGGGACAGGGCAGAACACTGAAGCTTTCTTT.

V usage is TRBV2 and J usage is TRBJ1-6; D possibly corresponds to TRBD1 (5 bases). V was shortened by 6 bases and J by 7 bases, with 16 bases between the two germline ends. In germline, CDR1 is SNHLY, CDR2 FYNNEI. The CDR3 length is 15 residues. The CDR3 nucleotides are TGTGCCAGCAGCCCAATGACAGCCTCCAATTCACCCCTCCACTTT. Translated: CASSPMTASNSPLHF.

V gene TRBV4-3 combines with J gene TRBJ1-1, with a tentative D call TRBD1 (5 bases). The length of the CDR3 is 16 residues. V was pared by 1 base and J by 6 bases, with 18 bases between. Germline assignment: CDR1 LGHNA and CDR2 YSLEER. The chain's CDR3 is CASSQVRGSGLSEAFF. CDR3 in DNA: TGCGCCAGCAGCCAAGTAAGGGGCAGCGGGCTATCTGAAGCTTTCTTT.

This chain links TRBV7-2 with TRBJ1-5; tentative D call: TRBD1 (5 bases). Trimming removed 3 bases at V and 7 bases at J, with 10 bases between. The CDR3 runs 13 residues. Germline V gene data show CDR1 as SGHTA and CDR2 as FQGNSA. The CDR3 reads CASSLGGIQPQHF. DNA of the CDR3: TGTGCCAGCAGCTTGGGGGGAATACAGCCCCAGCATTTT.